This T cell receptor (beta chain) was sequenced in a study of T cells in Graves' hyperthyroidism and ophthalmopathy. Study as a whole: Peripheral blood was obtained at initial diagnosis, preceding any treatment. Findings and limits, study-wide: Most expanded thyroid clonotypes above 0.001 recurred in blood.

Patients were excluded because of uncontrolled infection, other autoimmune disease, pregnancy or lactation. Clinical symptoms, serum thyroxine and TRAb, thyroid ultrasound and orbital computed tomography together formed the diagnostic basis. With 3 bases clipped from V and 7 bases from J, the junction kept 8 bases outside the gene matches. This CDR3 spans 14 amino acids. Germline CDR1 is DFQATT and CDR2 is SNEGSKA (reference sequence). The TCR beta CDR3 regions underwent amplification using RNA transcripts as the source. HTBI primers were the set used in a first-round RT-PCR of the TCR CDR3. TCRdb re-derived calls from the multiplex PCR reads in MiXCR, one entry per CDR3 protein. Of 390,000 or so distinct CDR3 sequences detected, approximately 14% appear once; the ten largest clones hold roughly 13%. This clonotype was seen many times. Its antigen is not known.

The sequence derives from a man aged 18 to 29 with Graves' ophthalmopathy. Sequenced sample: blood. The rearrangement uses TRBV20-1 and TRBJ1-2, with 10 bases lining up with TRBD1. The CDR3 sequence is CSASQDRGITGYTF. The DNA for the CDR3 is TGCAGTGCTAGCCAGGACAGGGGGATAACTGGCTACACCTTC.